The clone carrying this TCR beta chain was recorded once. TCRdb keeps only in-frame clones here, not all; method: immunoSEQ multiplex PCR. The sample holds 980,000 or so clones, less than 85% seen once. This entry comes from a study of shared clonotypes between healthy human individuals. The CDR3 extends over 14 amino acids. Per germline, CDR1 SGHRS and CDR2 YFSETQ. Deletions cut 0 bases from V and 7 bases from J, with 10 bases between. Input material: memory CD4+ T cells sorted from blood. As for subset: CD45RA-negative fraction. V is TRBV5-1 and J is TRBJ2-2; no definite D call. This clonotype originated in a man aged 18 to 29 in good health. CDR3 residues: CASSLGSRYGELFF. CDR3 DNA sequence: TGCGCCAGCAGCTTGGGCAGTCGATACGGGGAGCTGTTTTTT. The full variable domain, completed using reference TRBV5-1 and TRBJ2-2, is KAGVTQTPRYLIKTRGQQVTLSCSPISGHRSVSWYQQTPGQGLQFLFEYFSETQRNKGNFPGRFSGRQFSNSRSEMNVSTLELGDSALYLCASSLGSRYGELFFGEGSRLTVL.